Sequencing of this T cell receptor (beta chain) was carried out in a study of cytomegalovirus exposure and HLA in healthy donors (dated by TCRdb to between 2016 and 2019). About the investigation overall: In an earlier analysis of some 610 of the donors, roughly 300 Gb of sequence data and 90 million to 120 million unique TCR beta sequences from 150 million to 200 million T cells were reported. The number of donors typed differed by locus, with 629-630 for A, B, C, DRB1 and DQB1, more than 500 for DQA1, 600 to 610 for DPA1, and 472 for DPB1. Every repertoire in the discovery cohort had been generated on one and the same sequencing platform. The study aimed to test whether signatures of past pathogen exposure could be identified by cataloging public T cell receptors. Both class I and class II loci were covered by HLA typing, at four-digit resolution. In an earlier analysis of a few hundred of the donors, high-throughput TCR beta sequencing was used to judge whether each TCR beta V gene segment behaved as functional or pseudogenic. Five DR-DQ haplotypes were treated as single units for association and clustering because of strong linkage in the cohort. Using immunosequencing, the study profiled T cell repertoires from fewer than 700 subjects and related those repertoires to cytomegalovirus serostatus. To predict cytomegalovirus infection status, the study combined high-throughput TCR immunosequencing, statistical association of individual TCRs with disease status, and machine learning. The later analysis used no new phenotypic data to find candidate immune exposures, relying instead on TCR beta sequences and their occurrence across donors. A later genetic analysis took genome-wide SNP genotypes for about 55% of the 666 donors and used that subset as a discovery cohort. Among about 410 genotyped donors of the cohort, an average of approximately 200,000 unique TCR beta nucleotide sequences was sequenced per donor, of which roughly 18% were non-productive. Donor age, sex, ethnicity and CMV serostatus were compiled together with the repertoire data. The genetic ancestry cluster associated with self-reported Caucasian donors included 65% to 90% of the approximately 400 genotyped donors. Roughly 300 gigabases of sequencing data and tens of millions of unique TCR sequences were included in an early release covering under 650 HLA-typed donors. To study patterns of TCR occurrence, a later analysis re-analyzed previously published TCR beta repertoires from 600 to 750 donors and added high-resolution HLA genotyping. Besides the first cohort of more than 650 subjects, a separate validation cohort made up of 120 different subjects was used.

Trimming takes 3 bases off V and 3 bases off J; junction bases not matched to a gene: 4. CDR3 length: 15 amino acids, cysteine to phenylalanine. Only the CDR3 part of the read is kept: 45 bases, read in frame from the first base. CDR1 and CDR2, looked up from the germline V gene, are LGHNA and YSLEER. Receptor amplification or capture employed the immunoSEQ multiplex PCR assay. For the multiplex PCR, a mixture combining 60 forward primers for TCR Vbeta segments and 13 reverse primers for TCR Jbeta segments was used. A multiplex PCR assay on genomic DNA amplified the CDR3 region of rearranged TCR beta genes. The Illumina HiSeq System was used to sequence the amplified TCR beta libraries as 87-base-pair reads. In the source study's methods: A later analysis tallied tens of millions of unique TCR beta chains across the approximately 670 repertoires, and some 10 million of those chains were shared by two or more donors. Raw reads were error-corrected and collapsed into unique sequences with a nearest-neighbor algorithm that merged closely related sequences to remove PCR and sequencing errors. CDR3 sequences were aligned to IMGT reference sequences to assign V, D and J gene segments. Each retained sequence needed at least a six-nucleotide match to both a V gene segment and a J gene segment. Rearrangements were called productive when the CDR3 lacked stop codons and stayed in frame with V and J; all others were non-productive. Following IMGT convention, CDR3 was defined as the stretch from the second conserved V-encoded cysteine to the conserved J-encoded phenylalanine. Sequences without an unambiguous match to a single V gene segment were excluded from the earlier analysis of approximately 560 of the donors. In an earlier analysis of almost 600 of the donors, a V segment was called functional when productive rearrangements were above 56.7%, and segregating when the standard deviation between donors exceeded 5%. A statistical classification framework was built to diagnose cytomegalovirus status from the catalog of TCR beta chain sequences. In a later analysis, TCR nucleotide sequences were compared against IMGT/GENE-DB human TR gene sequences so that V and J genes could be assigned. A later analysis assigned CDR3 sequences and most-parsimonious VDJ recombination scenarios with the TCRdist pipeline. In a later analysis, each TCR beta chain was defined by its CDR3 amino acid sequence together with its V-gene family, and reads without a unique V-gene family were excluded. In a later analysis, nearly 600 highly shared, low-generation-probability nucleotide sequences were removed to address suspected cross-contamination and a sequencing artifact. A later analysis calculated a clonal expansion index for each public chain from normalized within-repertoire ranks of inferred template counts. In a later analysis, generation probabilities were computed with a VDJ recombination model fitted to out-of-frame rearrangements, and the resulting probabilities were checked against IGoR. In a later analysis, TCR-TCR, TCR-HLA and TCR-CMV co-occurrence was scored with hypergeometric tests, and a repertoire-size bias correction was applied to TCR pairs. To estimate false discovery rates, a later analysis permuted the HLA or CMV assignments 20 times. In a later analysis, co-occurring TCRs were grouped with DBSCAN, and TCRdist sequence similarity was added when clustering was performed within HLA-allele-positive subsets. Repertoires with fewer than 30,000 or more than 120,000 public chains, plus five repertoires with anomalous nucleotide sharing, were excluded from co-occurrence clustering. What TCRdb holds here is the immuneACCESS table cut down to in-frame rearrangements. Part of the clones is not present; checked against another copy, under half of the missing clones reflect an unresolved V gene, and the others are unexplained. V and J calls and clone size are given by that table; D and trimming were obtained from the DNA. This sample is represented by around 59,000 clones; 75% to 90% of them were singletons. 3.5% to 4% of the sample belongs to the ten largest clones.

In total, approximately 700 healthy bone marrow donors made up the cohort. Cohort members were all nominally healthy when sampled, although unrecorded immune exposures were likely present. The donor was CMV seronegative and belonged to the group of over 350 seronegative cohort members. A peripheral blood sample was collected from each donor, and TCR beta sequencing was performed on peripheral blood mononuclear cells. Genomic DNA was extracted from the blood cell samples with the Qiagen DNeasy Blood Extraction Kit. The full study reports these points: According to a later genetic analysis, donors in an Asian-associated ancestry cluster had fewer N-insertions in productive TCRs than the approximately 610-donor mean. A few of the identified cytomegalovirus-associated TCR beta chains were confirmed in vitro to be specific for cytomegalovirus antigens. Across donors, most TCR sequences were observed very rarely, whereas some public TCRs were present in many individuals. The only immune exposure information available for the cohort was CMV serostatus. A later genetic analysis associated a missense DCLRE1C variant with V-gene and J-gene trimming of TCR beta chains, and an independent cohort replicated the association. A further reported finding was that TCR beta sequences accurately predicted the HLA-A and HLA-B alleles for most subjects in the first cohort. The earlier analysis of fewer than 750 of the donors excluded about 16 rarely observed V segments, including chromosome 9 orphons, because counts were too low. The classifier was reported to diagnose cytomegalovirus status with high specificity and sensitivity in both the original and validation cohorts. The presence/absence analyses assumed that sequencing depth was roughly uniform across donors, and that assumption may not be true. HLA typing was unavailable for some donors at each locus, so association tests used only the typed subset. A cluster of highly shared sequence variants was judged likely to represent a technical artifact of the sequencing pipeline. The 87-base-pair reads could not distinguish some IMGT-functional V segments, including TRBV6-2 and TRBV6-3, so those segments were excluded. In a later analysis, HLA-associated TCR beta chains showed more clonal expansion and lower generation probabilities than non-associated chains that were equally common. In a later analysis, TCR association rates were found to vary across HLA loci, with the most associated TCRs seen for DRB1 alleles and the fewest for HLA-C alleles. Correlated functional status among segregating V segments might reflect linkage disequilibrium, but an unknown experimental factor could not be ruled out. The study gave a list of 150 to 200 TCR beta chains associated with cytomegalovirus. In a later analysis, several top co-occurrence clusters were reported to appear linked to parvovirus B19, influenza, CMV and Epstein-Barr virus. At a false discovery rate of 0.05, a later analysis linked around 15,000 TCR beta sequences to specific HLA alleles. According to the authors, the approach could potentially be generalized to other disease states and immunological phenotypes. Most CMV-associated TCR beta chains appeared to be HLA-restricted in a later analysis, and the HLA associations seemed to be driven largely by CMV exposure. Strong co-occurrence of HLA alleles, especially DR and DQ, made assigning TCR associations to individual alleles difficult. Only TCR beta chains were sequenced in this cohort, and the absence of alpha or paired-chain data limited detectable features. In an earlier analysis of under 600 of the donors, most TCR beta V segments were observed in productive rearrangements about 87% or about 30% of the time, broadly matching IMGT annotations.

The sample holds a few counts of this clone. Its antigen remains unidentified. Base qualities were left out, and no much larger clone turns up one base away. Other DNA sequences in this sample translate to the same CDR3. The receptor comes from a woman aged 40-49 years in good health and CMV-seronegative. The sequencing input was PBMCs. The chain couples TRBV4-3 to TRBJ2-1; TRBD2 agrees with 8 junctional bases. The DNA sequence is as follows: TGCGCCAGCAGCCAGCCCAGCGGGGGCTACAATGAGCAGTTCTTC. It is translated as CASSQPSGGYNEQFF.